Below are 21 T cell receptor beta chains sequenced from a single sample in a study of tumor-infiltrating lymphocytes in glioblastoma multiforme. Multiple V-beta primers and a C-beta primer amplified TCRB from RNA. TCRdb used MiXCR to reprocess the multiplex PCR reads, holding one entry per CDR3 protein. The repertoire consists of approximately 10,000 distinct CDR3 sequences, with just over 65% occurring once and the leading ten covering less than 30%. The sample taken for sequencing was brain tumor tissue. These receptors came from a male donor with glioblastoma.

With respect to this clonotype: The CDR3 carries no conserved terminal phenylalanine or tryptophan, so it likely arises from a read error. DNA for the CDR3: TGTGCCAGCACCCCCTCGTTCGGCCAAGGGCTAGCGGTAAACATCGGGGAGCTGTTTTTA. Amino acid sequence: CASTPSFGQGLAVNIGELFL. The chain is built from TRBV11-2 and TRBJ2-2, with 7 bases aligning to TRBD2. This CDR3 is 20 amino acids long. CDR1 SGHAT and CDR2 FQNNGV come from the germline V gene.

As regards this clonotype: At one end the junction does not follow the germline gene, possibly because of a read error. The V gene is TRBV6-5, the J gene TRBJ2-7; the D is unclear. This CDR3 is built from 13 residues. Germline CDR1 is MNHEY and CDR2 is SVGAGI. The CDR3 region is CACSYDGFHEQYF. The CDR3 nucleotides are TGTGCCTGCAGTTACGACGGGTTCCACGAGCAGTACTTC.

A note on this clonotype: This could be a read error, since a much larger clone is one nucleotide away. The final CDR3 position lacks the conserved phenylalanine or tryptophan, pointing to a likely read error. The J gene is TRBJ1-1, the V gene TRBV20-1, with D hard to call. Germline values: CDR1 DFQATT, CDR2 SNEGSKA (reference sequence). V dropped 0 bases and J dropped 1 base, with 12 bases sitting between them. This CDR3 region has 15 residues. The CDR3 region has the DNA TGCAGTGCTAGAGAAAAAGGGCAGCCGAACACTGAAGCTTTCATT. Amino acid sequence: CSAREKGQPNTEAFI.

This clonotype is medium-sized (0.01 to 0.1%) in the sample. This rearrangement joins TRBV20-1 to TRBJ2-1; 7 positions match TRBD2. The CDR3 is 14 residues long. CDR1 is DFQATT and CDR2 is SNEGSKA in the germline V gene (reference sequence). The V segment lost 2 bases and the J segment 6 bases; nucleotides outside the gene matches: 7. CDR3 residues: CSARKAGDANEQFF. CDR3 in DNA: TGCAGTGCTAGAAAGGCGGGAGACGCCAATGAGCAGTTCTTC.

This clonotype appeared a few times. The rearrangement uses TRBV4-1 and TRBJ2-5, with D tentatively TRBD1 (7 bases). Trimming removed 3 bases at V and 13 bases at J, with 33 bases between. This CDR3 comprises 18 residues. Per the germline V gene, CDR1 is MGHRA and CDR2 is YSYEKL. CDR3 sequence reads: CASSHTLGRVGGRETVYF. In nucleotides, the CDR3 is TGCGCCAGCAGCCACACGTTGGGGAGAGTAGGGGGCCGGGAGACCGTGTACTTC.

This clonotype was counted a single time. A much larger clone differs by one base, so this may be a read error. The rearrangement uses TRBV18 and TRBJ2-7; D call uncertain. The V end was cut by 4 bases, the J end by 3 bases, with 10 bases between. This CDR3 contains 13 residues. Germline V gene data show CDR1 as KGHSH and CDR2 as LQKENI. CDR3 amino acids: CASSLNLNYEQYF. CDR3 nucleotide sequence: TGTGCCAGCTCACTTAACCTAAACTACGAGCAGTACTTC. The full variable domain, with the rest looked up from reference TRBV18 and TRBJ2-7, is NAGVMQNPRHLVRRRGQEARLRCSPMKGHSHVYWYRQLPEEGLKFMVYLQKENIIDESGMPKERFSAEFPKEGPSILRIQQVVRGDSAAYFCASSLNLNYEQYFGPGTRLTVT.

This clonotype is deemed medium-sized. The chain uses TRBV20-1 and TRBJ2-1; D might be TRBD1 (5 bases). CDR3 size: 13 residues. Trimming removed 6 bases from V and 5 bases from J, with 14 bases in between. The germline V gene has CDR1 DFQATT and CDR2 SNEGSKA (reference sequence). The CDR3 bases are TGCAGTGCGGCAGGGTTGCAAAACAATGAGCAGTTCTTC. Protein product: CSAAGLQNNEQFF.

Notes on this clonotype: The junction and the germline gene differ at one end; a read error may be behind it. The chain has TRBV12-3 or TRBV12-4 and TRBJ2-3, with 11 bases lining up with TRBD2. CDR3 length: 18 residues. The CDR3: CASGLELAGVRDPDTQYF. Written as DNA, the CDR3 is TGTGCCAGCGGTTTAGAACTAGCGGGGGTCAGGGATCCAGATACGCAGTATTTT.

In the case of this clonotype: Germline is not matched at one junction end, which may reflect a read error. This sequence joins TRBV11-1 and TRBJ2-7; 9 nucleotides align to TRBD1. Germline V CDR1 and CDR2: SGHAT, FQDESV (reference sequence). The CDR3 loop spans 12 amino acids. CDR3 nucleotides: TGTGCCAGCAGCGGACAGGGGCGCTATCAGTACTTT. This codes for CASSGQGRYQYF.

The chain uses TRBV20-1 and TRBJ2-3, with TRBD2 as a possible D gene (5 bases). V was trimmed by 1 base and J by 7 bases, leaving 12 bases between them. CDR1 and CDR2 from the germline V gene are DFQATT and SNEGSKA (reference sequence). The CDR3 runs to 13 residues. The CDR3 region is CSARVANMNTQYF. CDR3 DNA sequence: TGCAGTGCTAGAGTAGCGAACATGAATACGCAGTATTTT.

The CDR3 bases are TGTGCCAGCAATTATTCCATACAGCAGGCCCACGAGCAGTACTTC. It yields the protein CASNYSIQQAHEQYF. The chain carries TRBV6-5 and TRBJ2-7, with unresolved D. In germline, CDR1 is MNHEY, CDR2 SVGAGI. The CDR3 length is 15 residues. V lost 7 bases and J lost 5, with 21 bases in between.

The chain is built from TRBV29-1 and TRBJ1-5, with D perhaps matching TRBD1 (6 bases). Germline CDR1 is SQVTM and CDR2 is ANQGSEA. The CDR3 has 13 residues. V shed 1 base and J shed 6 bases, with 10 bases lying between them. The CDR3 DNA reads TGCAGCGTTGAAGCAGGGGAAGGTCAGCCCCAGCATTTT. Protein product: CSVEAGEGQPQHF.

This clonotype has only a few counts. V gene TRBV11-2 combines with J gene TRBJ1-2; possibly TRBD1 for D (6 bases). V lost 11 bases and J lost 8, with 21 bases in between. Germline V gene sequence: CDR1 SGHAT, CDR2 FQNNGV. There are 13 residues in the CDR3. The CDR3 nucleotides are TGTGCCCGCACCTCTCGGGGGCTGAAAGGCTACACCTTC. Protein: CARTSRGLKGYTF.

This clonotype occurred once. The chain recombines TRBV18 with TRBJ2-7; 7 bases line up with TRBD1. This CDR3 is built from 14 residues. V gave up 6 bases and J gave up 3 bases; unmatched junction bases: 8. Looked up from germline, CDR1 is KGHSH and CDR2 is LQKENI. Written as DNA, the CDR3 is TGTGCCAGCTCGAAGGGGACAGTCTTCTACGAGCAGTACTTC. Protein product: CASSKGTVFYEQYF.

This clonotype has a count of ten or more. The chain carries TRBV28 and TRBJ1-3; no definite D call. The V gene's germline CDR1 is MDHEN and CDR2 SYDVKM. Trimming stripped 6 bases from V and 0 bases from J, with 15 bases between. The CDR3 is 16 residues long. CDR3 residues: CASSLNPSLSGNTIYF. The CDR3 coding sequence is TGTGCCAGCAGCCTAAACCCAAGCCTCTCTGGAAACACCATATATTTT.

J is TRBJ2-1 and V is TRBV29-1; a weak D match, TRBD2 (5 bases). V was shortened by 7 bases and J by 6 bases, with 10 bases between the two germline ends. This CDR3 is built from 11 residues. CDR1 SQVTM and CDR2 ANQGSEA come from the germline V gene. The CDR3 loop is CSGGETNEQFF. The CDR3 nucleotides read TGCAGCGGGGGAGAGACCAATGAGCAGTTCTTC.

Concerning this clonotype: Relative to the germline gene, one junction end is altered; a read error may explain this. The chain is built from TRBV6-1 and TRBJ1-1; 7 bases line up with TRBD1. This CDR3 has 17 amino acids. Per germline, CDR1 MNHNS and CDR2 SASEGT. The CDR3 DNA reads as TGTGCTAGCAGCTACGGCACAGGGGTTGAGGTGTGGACTGAAGCTTTCTTT. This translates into CASSYGTGVEVWTEAFF.

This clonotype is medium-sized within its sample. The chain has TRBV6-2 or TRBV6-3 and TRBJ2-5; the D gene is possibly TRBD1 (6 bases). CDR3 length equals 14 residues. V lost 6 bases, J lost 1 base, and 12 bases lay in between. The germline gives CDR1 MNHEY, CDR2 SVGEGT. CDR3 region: CASRDSFVQETQYF. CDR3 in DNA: TGTGCCAGCAGGGACAGTTTTGTCCAAGAGACCCAGTACTTC.

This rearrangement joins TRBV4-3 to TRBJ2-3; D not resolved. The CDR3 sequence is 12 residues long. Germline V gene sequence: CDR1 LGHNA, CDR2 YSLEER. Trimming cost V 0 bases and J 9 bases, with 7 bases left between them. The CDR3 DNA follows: TGCGCCAGCAGCCAAGAAGGCAAGACGCAGTATTTT. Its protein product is CASSQEGKTQYF.

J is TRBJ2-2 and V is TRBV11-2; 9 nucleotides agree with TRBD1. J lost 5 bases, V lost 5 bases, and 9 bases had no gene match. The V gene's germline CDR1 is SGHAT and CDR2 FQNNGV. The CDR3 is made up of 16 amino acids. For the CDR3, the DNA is TGTGCCAGCAGCCCAGCTCGGGACAGGGTAACCGGGGAGCTGTTTTTT. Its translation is CASSPARDRVTGELFF.

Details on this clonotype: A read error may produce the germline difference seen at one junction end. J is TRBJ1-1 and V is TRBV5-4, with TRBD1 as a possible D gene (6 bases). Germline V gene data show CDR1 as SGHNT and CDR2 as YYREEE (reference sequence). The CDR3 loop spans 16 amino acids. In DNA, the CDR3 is TGTGTCAGCAGCCAACCCGAACAGGGTATGAACACTGAAGATTTCTTT. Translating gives CVSSQPEQGMNTEDFF.